This passage covers 25 T cell receptor beta chains from one sample sequenced in a study of cytomegalovirus exposure and HLA in healthy donors. PCR employed 60 Vbeta and 13 Jbeta primers. Here immunoSEQ multiplex PCR was the method, and the copy in TCRdb shows in-frame clones only, minus some. The sample yields approximately 120,000 clones, 78% seen once. Sequencing was done on a sample of PBMCs. These receptor sequences come from a man in his forties in good health and CMV-seronegative.

The V gene is TRBV7-2, the J gene TRBJ2-7; maybe TRBD2 (6 bases). In germline, CDR1 is SGHTA, CDR2 FQGNSA. The CDR3 spans 15 residues. V lost 5 bases and J 2 bases, leaving 16 bases between the germline ends. This CDR3 reads CASSPSRDSPYEQYF. In DNA, the CDR3 is TGTGCCAGCAGCCCCAGCCGGGACTCCCCCTACGAGCAGTACTTC.

This clone was counted between two and nine times. The chain recombines TRBV28 with TRBJ2-3; possibly TRBD1 for D (5 bases). Trimming removed 2 bases at V and 5 bases at J, with 11 bases between. The CDR3 length is 14 residues. Germline lookup yields CDR1 MDHEN and CDR2 SYDVKM. The CDR3 here is CASSLRPGKDTQYF. The CDR3 DNA follows: TGTGCCAGCAGTTTACGTCCAGGGAAAGATACGCAGTATTTT.

This clone was seen more than once but under ten times. The chain recombines TRBV7-6 with TRBJ2-5; 8 bases map to TRBD2. CDR1 is SGHVS and CDR2 is FNYEAQ in the germline V gene. V shed 5 bases and J 2 bases; nucleotides not matched to a gene: 4. The length of the CDR3 is 14 residues. CDR3 amino acids: CASSRASGQETQYF. In nucleotides, the CDR3 is TGTGCCAGCAGCAGAGCTAGCGGGCAAGAGACCCAGTACTTC.

The genes are TRBV7-2 and TRBJ2-3, with 7 bases matching TRBD1. The CDR3 extends over 16 amino acids. The germline CDR1 and CDR2 sequences are SGHTA and FQGNSA. V lost 3 bases, J lost 4 bases, and 10 bases stayed unmatched. CDR3 in amino acids: CASSFSPRGMADTQYF. CDR3 sequence (DNA): TGTGCCAGCAGCTTTTCCCCCAGGGGGATGGCAGATACGCAGTATTTT. The complete variable domain, with remaining parts taken from reference TRBV7-2 and TRBJ2-3, reads GAGVSQSPSNKVTEKGKDVELRCDPISGHTALYWYRQSLGQGLEFLIYFQGNSAPDKSGLPSDRFSAERTGGSVSTLTIQRTQQEDSAVYLCASSFSPRGMADTQYFGPGTRLTVL.

The rearrangement joins TRBV7-2 to TRBJ2-1; 9 bases fit TRBD2. Germline values: CDR1 SGHTA, CDR2 FQGNSA. V dropped 1 base and J dropped 4; count of bases not matched to a gene: 2. The CDR3 runs to 15 residues. CDR3 DNA sequence: TGTGCCAGCAGCTTAGACACTAGCGGGTACAATGAGCAGTTCTTC. Protein sequence: CASSLDTSGYNEQFF.

The chain has TRBV30 and TRBJ1-5; D might be TRBD1 (5 bases). Germline V gives CDR1 GTSNPN, CDR2 SVGIG (reference sequence). This CDR3 has 13 residues. V was trimmed by 1 base and J by 7 bases, leaving 11 bases between them. The CDR3 nucleotides read TGTGCCTGGAGTGGGGGGGGTAGGCAGCCCCAGCATTTT. This gives the protein CAWSGGGRQPQHF.

The V and J genes are TRBV9 and TRBJ1-3, with D maybe TRBD1 (6 bases). There are 14 residues in the CDR3. Germline V gene data show CDR1 as SGDLS and CDR2 as YYNGEE. V lost 3 bases and J lost 6, with 13 bases in between. CDR3 DNA sequence: TGTGCCAGCAGCGCCGGACAGACTGTAAACACCATATATTTT. Amino acid sequence: CASSAGQTVNTIYF.

The table lists this clone with a few counts. For the CDR3, the DNA is TGTGCCAGCAGTGGGGCCCGGTTGACCGGGGAGCTGTTTTTT. Encoded protein: CASSGARLTGELFF. The V gene is TRBV6-1, the J gene TRBJ2-2, with unresolved D. This CDR3 contains 14 residues. Trimming shortened V by 4 bases and J by 5 bases, and 11 bases separated the two germline ends. In germline, CDR1 is MNHNS, CDR2 SASEGT.

The V call is TRBV5-1, the J call TRBJ2-5; D is possibly TRBD2 (6 bases). V was cut by 6 bases and J by 2 bases, with 20 bases left in between. This CDR3 contains 16 residues. The V gene's germline CDR1 is SGHRS and CDR2 YFSETQ. CDR3 residues: CASTPTLRGTQETQYF. The CDR3 DNA follows: TGCGCCAGCACCCCGACATTGCGGGGTACACAAGAGACCCAGTACTTC. The complete variable domain, with remaining parts taken from reference TRBV5-1 and TRBJ2-5, reads KAGVTQTPRYLIKTRGQQVTLSCSPISGHRSVSWYQQTPGQGLQFLFEYFSETQRNKGNFPGRFSGRQFSNSRSEMNVSTLELGDSALYLCASTPTLRGTQETQYFGPGTRLLVL.

This clone appeared a single time. The chain carries TRBV5-4 and TRBJ2-5, with D tentatively TRBD2 (7 bases). Per germline, CDR1 SGHNT and CDR2 YYREEE (reference sequence). This CDR3 has 18 residues. V was cut by 0 bases and J by 5 bases, with 23 bases left in between. CDR3 in amino acids: CASSLAAWGRGSEETQYF. In DNA, the CDR3 is TGTGCCAGCAGCTTGGCGGCCTGGGGGCGGGGGTCGGAGGAGACCCAGTACTTC.

Notes on this clone: The junction differs from germline at one of its ends, possibly a read error. This rearrangement joins TRBV2 to TRBJ2-7; the D call may be TRBD1 or TRBD2 (5 bases each). The CDR3 spans 14 residues. CDR1 is SNHLY, CDR2 FYNNEI, per germline. DNA for the CDR3: TGTGCCGGCAGGGAACCGGGGTCCTACTACGAGCAGTACTTC. It yields the protein CAGREPGSYYEQYF.

Comments on this clone: The sample holds other DNA sequences that translate to the same CDR3. The V and J genes are TRBV7-9 and TRBJ2-7, with unresolved D. V was shortened by 4 bases and J by 0 bases, with 4 bases between the two germline ends. The CDR3 covers 12 residues. Germline V gene lookup returns CDR1 SEHNR and CDR2 FQNEAQ (reference sequence). The CDR3 nucleotides read TGTGCCAGCAGCTCGAGCTCCTACGAGCAGTACTTC. It specifies CASSSSSYEQYF.

In DNA, the CDR3 is TGTGCCAGCAGCGCCAGGGGATCGAACACCGGGGAGCTGTTTTTT. As protein: CASSARGSNTGELFF. This sequence joins TRBV9 and TRBJ2-2; a weak D match, TRBD1 (6 bases). The V end lost 3 bases, the J end lost 0 bases, and 9 bases lay between the germline ends. CDR1 and CDR2 (germline): SGDLS, YYNGEE. This CDR3 is 15 amino acids long.

The genes are TRBV5-1 and TRBJ2-7; 7 bases are shared with TRBD1. Germline V CDR1 and CDR2: SGHRS, YFSETQ. This CDR3 is built from 13 residues. Germline trimming cut 5 bases from V and 3 bases from J; bases unmatched to any gene: 5. CDR3 DNA: TGCGCCAGCAGGGGGACAGCAAGCTACGAGCAGTACTTC. As protein: CASRGTASYEQYF.

The gene calls are TRBV6-1 and TRBJ1-2; the D is unclear. V lost 3 bases and J lost 4, with 9 bases in between. This CDR3 region has 13 residues. Per the germline V gene, CDR1 is MNHNS and CDR2 is SASEGT. The CDR3 loop is CASSDRSFYGYTF. Here the CDR3 DNA reads TGTGCCAGCAGTGACAGGTCCTTCTATGGCTACACCTTC.

This sequence joins TRBV18 and TRBJ1-5; D ambiguous. Trimming removed 2 bases at V and 2 bases at J, with 7 bases between. The length of the CDR3 is 14 residues. The V gene's germline CDR1 is KGHSH and CDR2 LQKENI. The CDR3 DNA is TGTGCCAGCTCACCAAATCAGGGCAATCAGCCCCAGCATTTT. Translating gives CASSPNQGNQPQHF.

The chain combines TRBV19 with TRBJ1-5, with TRBD1 identical over 9 bases. The CDR3 sequence is 16 residues long. Germline assignment: CDR1 LNHDA and CDR2 SQIVND (reference sequence). The V segment lost 3 bases and the J segment 2 bases; nucleotides outside the gene matches: 5. The chain's CDR3 is CASSIPRQGGNQPQHF. CDR3 nucleotide sequence: TGTGCCAGTAGTATCCCGCGACAGGGGGGCAATCAGCCCCAGCATTTT.

V gene TRBV19 combines with J gene TRBJ1-5; D remains unclear. Germline V gene lookup returns CDR1 LNHDA and CDR2 SQIVND (reference sequence). CDR3 length: 15 residues. V shed 1 base and J shed 4 bases, with 11 bases lying between them. The CDR3 is CASSIVAEANQPQHF. The CDR3 bases are TGTGCCAGTAGTATAGTCGCGGAAGCGAATCAGCCCCAGCATTTT.

V usage is TRBV18 and J usage is TRBJ2-3; 9 positions match TRBD1. Per the germline V gene, CDR1 is KGHSH and CDR2 is LQKENI. The CDR3 consists of 15 residues. J lost 6 bases, V lost 2 bases, and 6 bases had no gene match. The chain's CDR3 is CASSPGTGLVDTQYF. Here the CDR3 DNA reads TGTGCCAGCTCACCAGGGACAGGGTTGGTGGATACGCAGTATTTT. The variable domain in full, completed from reference TRBV18 and TRBJ2-3, reads NAGVMQNPRHLVRRRGQEARLRCSPMKGHSHVYWYRQLPEEGLKFMVYLQKENIIDESGMPKERFSAEFPKEGPSILRIQQVVRGDSAAYFCASSPGTGLVDTQYFGPGTRLTVL.

The CDR3 DNA reads as TGTGCCAGCACCCGGGGGGCAGGTGTGAACACTGAAGCTTTCTTT. Protein: CASTRGAGVNTEAFF. This rearrangement joins TRBV7-9 to TRBJ1-1; perhaps TRBD1 as D (6 bases). With 7 bases removed from V and 0 bases from J, the gap between germline ends came to 15 bases. Germline-derived CDR1 and CDR2 are SEHNR and FQNEAQ (reference sequence). The CDR3 has 15 amino acids.

This chain links TRBV5-4 with TRBJ2-7, with D possibly matching TRBD2 (6 bases). This CDR3 spans 13 amino acids. With 4 bases removed from V and 3 bases from J, the gap between germline ends came to 11 bases. Germline V gene data show CDR1 as SGHNT and CDR2 as YYREEE (reference sequence). CDR3 sequence: CASSRGGSYEQYF. The CDR3 region has the DNA TGTGCCAGCAGCCGAGGAGGGAGCTACGAGCAGTACTTC.

This clone was found once. The V call is TRBV5-1, the J call TRBJ2-7; 8 bases match TRBD1. This CDR3 is built from 13 residues. Germline V gene data show CDR1 as SGHRS and CDR2 as YFSETQ. Trimming cost V 5 bases and J 5 bases; bases outside gene matches: 6. Written as DNA, the CDR3 is TGCGCCAGCAGTTCGGACAGGGCCGACGAGCAGTACTTC. Translated, it gives CASSSDRADEQYF.

The chain is built from TRBV28 and TRBJ1-2; D might be TRBD1 (5 bases). CDR3 length: 12 residues. Trimming removed 5 bases from V and 8 bases from J, with 12 bases in between. In germline, CDR1 is MDHEN, CDR2 SYDVKM. The CDR3 nucleotides are TGTGCCAGCAGTACCCCAGGGATGGGCTACACCTTC. Translation gives CASSTPGMGYTF.

The chain links TRBV7-3 to TRBJ2-1; TRBD2 matches 7 bases. There are 15 residues in the CDR3. CDR1 is SGHTA, CDR2 FQGTGA, per germline. The V gene end was trimmed by 5 bases and the J gene end by 4 bases; junction bases not matched to a gene: 8. CDR3 sequence reads: CASSTSERGYNEQFF. For the CDR3, the DNA is TGTGCCAGCAGCACGTCCGAGCGGGGATACAATGAGCAGTTCTTC. The full variable domain, rest sourced from reference TRBV7-3 and TRBJ2-1, is GAGVSQTPSNKVTEKGKYVELRCDPISGHTALYWYRQSLGQGPEFLIYFQGTGAADDSGLPNDRFFAVRPEGSVSTLKIQRTERGDSAVYLCASSTSERGYNEQFFGPGTRLTVL.

CDR3 nucleotides: TGTGCCAGTAGCCAAAGACAGGGGGCCTTGAACACTGAAGCTTTCTTT. Its translation: CASSQRQGALNTEAFF. This chain connects TRBV19 to TRBJ1-1; the match to TRBD1 covers 10 bases. Unmatched junction bases numbered 7, after V lost 6 bases and J lost 0 bases. The germline CDR1 and CDR2 sequences are LNHDA and SQIVND (reference sequence). This CDR3 has 16 residues.